The 23 T cell receptor beta chains in this list originate from one sample, sequenced in a study of blood T cell repertoires in COVID-19. Assay: immunoSEQ multiplex PCR; the TCRdb copy retains only in-frame clones and omits some. The profile covers some 200,000 clones, with 70% to 90% appearing a single time and approximately 2.6% taken by the ten largest. The sample comprised peripheral blood. The source of these receptors is a man aged 50-60 years who had recovered from COVID-19.

The rearrangement links TRBV11-2 to TRBJ2-7; D is undetermined. CDR3 length equals 11 residues. Trimming pared 8 bases from V and 3 bases from J, leaving 8 bases between. CDR1 SGHAT and CDR2 FQNNGV come from the germline V gene. In DNA form, the CDR3 reads TGTGCCAGCTCACAGTACTACGAGCAGTACTTC. Translating it yields CASSQYYEQYF.

The chain recombines TRBV4-1 with TRBJ1-2; weak D call: TRBD1 (6 bases). The CDR3 extends over 15 amino acids. Germline assignment: CDR1 MGHRA and CDR2 YSYEKL. Deletions cut 2 bases from V and 2 bases from J, with 12 bases between. CDR3 loop: CASSQLVTGNYGYTF. The CDR3 DNA is TGCGCCAGCAGCCAACTAGTAACAGGGAACTATGGCTACACCTTC.

This chain links TRBV7-6 with TRBJ2-1; 8 nucleotides agree with TRBD2. The CDR3 extends over 15 amino acids. V was pared by 5 bases and J by 2 bases, with 5 bases of the junction left unmatched. Germline assignment: CDR1 SGHVS and CDR2 FNYEAQ. The CDR3 nucleotides read TGTGCCAGCAGCCCAAGCGGGAGTACCTACAATGAGCAGTTCTTC. It translates to CASSPSGSTYNEQFF. Based on the CDR3 plus reference TRBV7-6 and TRBJ2-1, the full variable domain is GAGVSQSPRYKVTKRGQDVALRCDPISGHVSLYWYRQALGQGPEFLTYFNYEAQQDKSGLPNDRFSAERPEGSISTLTIQRTEQRDSAMYRCASSPSGSTYNEQFFGPGTRLTVL.

The chain carries TRBV7-9 and TRBJ2-7; 13 bases line up with TRBD2. V dropped 5 bases and J dropped 4; count of bases not matched to a gene: 8. Looked up from germline, CDR1 is SEHNR and CDR2 is FQNEAQ (reference sequence). The CDR3 spans 16 residues. CDR3 DNA sequence: TGTGCCAGCAGCAAAGGGACTAGCGGGATAATTTACGAGCAGTACTTC. Residues: CASSKGTSGIIYEQYF.

The gene calls are TRBV28 and TRBJ1-1, with D possibly TRBD1 on 5 matching bases. In germline, CDR1 is MDHEN, CDR2 SYDVKM. The CDR3 covers 13 residues. The V end was cut by 5 bases, the J end by 4 bases, with 11 bases between. The CDR3 region is CASSIGGLTEAFF. As DNA, the CDR3 is TGTGCCAGCAGTATTGGGGGACTCACTGAAGCTTTCTTT.

The V gene is TRBV5-4, the J gene TRBJ2-3; maybe TRBD1 (5 bases). The CDR3 contains 16 residues. Germline CDR1 SGHNT, CDR2 YYREEE (reference sequence). The germline V and J ends were trimmed by 0 bases and 4 bases, with 15 bases remaining between them. CDR3 sequence: CASSLGGGGRPDTQYF. The CDR3, as DNA: TGTGCCAGCAGCTTGGGGGGCGGCGGCAGGCCAGATACGCAGTATTTT.

The chain couples TRBV28 to TRBJ2-1, with TRBD2 matching over 7 bases. V trimming: 5 bases; J trimming: 0 bases; junction bases outside the gene matches: 7. The CDR3 spans 16 residues. From germline, CDR1 is MDHEN and CDR2 SYDVKM. In DNA, the CDR3 is TGTGCCAGCAGTCCACTCGGGGGGAACTCCTACAATGAGCAGTTCTTC. This sequence encodes CASSPLGGNSYNEQFF. Supplemented by reference TRBV28 and TRBJ2-1, the full variable domain reads DVKVTQSSRYLVKRTGEKVFLECVQDMDHENMFWYRQDPGLGLRLIYFSYDVKMKEKGDIPEGYSVSREKKERFSLILESASTNQTSMYLCASSPLGGNSYNEQFFGPGTRLTVL.

This clone came up a few times. The chain is built from TRBV19 and TRBJ2-3, with D possibly TRBD1 on 5 matching bases. The CDR3 length is 15 residues. Germline V gives CDR1 LNHDA, CDR2 SQIVND (reference sequence). The ends were cut back, 3 bases at V and 4 bases at J, with 14 bases in the middle. In nucleotides, the CDR3 is TGTGCCAGTAGTATTGGGGCCTATCGTGCAGATACGCAGTATTTT. Translated, it gives CASSIGAYRADTQYF.

Written as DNA, the CDR3 is TGCGCCAGCAGCCCCAACGGACAGCCCGACTACGAGCAGTACTTC. Translating it yields CASSPNGQPDYEQYF. This chain connects TRBV4-1 to TRBJ2-7, with D tentatively TRBD1 (6 bases). V dropped 4 bases and J dropped 3 bases, with 16 bases sitting between them. There are 15 residues in the CDR3. Germline CDR1 and CDR2: MGHRA and YSYEKL.

The chain joins TRBV18 to TRBJ1-1, with D unresolved. V was clipped by 3 bases and J by 2 bases, with 10 bases between them. The CDR3 is 14 residues long. CDR1 is KGHSH, CDR2 LQKENI, per germline. The CDR3 sequence: CASSPRVDNTEAFF. CDR3 nucleotides: TGTGCCAGCTCACCTAGAGTTGATAACACTGAAGCTTTCTTT.

This clone was recorded once. This chain uses TRBV6-8 with TRBJ1-1; weak D call: TRBD1 (6 bases). CDR1 MNHGY and CDR2 SAAAGT come from the germline V gene. The CDR3 is 15 amino acids. The V end lost 7 bases, the J end lost 2 bases, and 17 bases lay between the germline ends. The CDR3 is CASTPRRGRNTEAFF. In nucleotides, the CDR3 is TGTGCCAGCACCCCGCGCAGGGGAAGAAACACTGAAGCTTTCTTT.

The V and J genes are TRBV2 and TRBJ2-6; D is possibly TRBD1 (5 bases). CDR3 length: 14 residues. Germline lookup yields CDR1 SNHLY and CDR2 FYNNEI. The V gene lost 8 bases and the J gene lost 2 bases, with 10 bases spanning the gap. The CDR3 loop is CASRKTAGANVLTF. The CDR3 bases are TGTGCCAGCCGGAAGACAGCTGGGGCCAACGTCCTGACTTTC.

This chain connects TRBV3-1 (or the pseudogene TRBV3-2) to TRBJ2-6; D may be TRBD1 (5 bases). The germline V and J ends were trimmed by 6 bases and 2 bases, with 20 bases remaining between them. The CDR3 runs 18 residues. CDR1 LGHDT and CDR2 YNNKEL come from the germline V gene (reference sequence). CDR3: CASSPGTGANAGANVLTF. As DNA, the CDR3 is TGTGCCAGCAGTCCCGGTACTGGGGCTAACGCTGGGGCCAACGTCCTGACTTTC.

This chain links TRBV5-1 with TRBJ2-3; a possible D gene is TRBD2 (6 bases). Germline assignment: CDR1 SGHRS and CDR2 YFSETQ. V shed 0 bases and J shed 0 bases, with 11 bases lying between them. This CDR3 is 16 amino acids long. The CDR3 protein is CASSLATGTSTDTQYF. The CDR3 nucleotides read TGCGCCAGCAGCTTGGCCACCGGGACTAGCACAGATACGCAGTATTTT.

The gene calls are TRBV11-2 and TRBJ2-5, with 12 bases lining up with TRBD2. Germline assignment: CDR1 SGHAT and CDR2 FQNNGV. The CDR3 covers 17 residues. The V gene end was trimmed by 3 bases and the J gene end by 1 base; junction bases not matched to a gene: 6. The DNA of the CDR3 is TGTGCCAGCAGCTTTACCCGACTAGCGGGGGCCCAAGAGACCCAGTACTTC. Protein sequence: CASSFTRLAGAQETQYF.

The chain joins TRBV19 to TRBJ2-7; TRBD2 aligns across 7 bases. The CDR3 has 15 amino acids. Germline-derived CDR1 and CDR2 are LNHDA and SQIVND (reference sequence). With 1 base clipped from V and 6 bases from J, the junction kept 9 bases outside the gene matches. CDR3 nucleotide sequence: TGTGCCAGTAGTATAGGTGGCGGGGGACGCGGCGAGCAGTACTTC. It yields the protein CASSIGGGGRGEQYF.

V is TRBV29-1 and J is TRBJ1-1, with 9 bases matching TRBD1. CDR3 length: 15 residues. V lost 4 bases, J lost 4 bases, and 10 bases stayed unmatched. Germline loops: CDR1 SQVTM, CDR2 ANQGSEA. CDR3 residues: CSVAGTGYSGTEAFF. The CDR3 DNA reads TGCAGCGTTGCCGGGACAGGGTATTCGGGCACTGAAGCTTTCTTT.

The J gene is TRBJ2-7, the V gene TRBV27; possibly TRBD2 for D (6 bases). Trimming pared 1 base from V and 8 bases from J, leaving 12 bases between. Per germline, CDR1 MNHEY and CDR2 SMNVEV (reference sequence). The CDR3 consists of 13 residues. The CDR3 is CASSLYPRGQQYF. The CDR3 DNA reads as TGTGCCAGCAGTTTATACCCGCGGGGACAGCAGTACTTC.

The CDR3, as DNA: TGCGCCAGCTGCCCTGGGCGGGACAGGGACAATGAGCAGTTCTTC. Its translation: CASCPGRDRDNEQFF. The chain combines TRBV23-1 with TRBJ2-1, with 9 bases fitting TRBD1. TRBV23-1 carries the ORF label, with uncertain function. This CDR3 contains 15 residues. V was clipped by 8 bases and J by 5 bases; unmatched bases: 10.

The rearrangement uses TRBV6-1 and TRBJ2-7; 11 bases are a match to TRBD2. The CDR3 is 15 amino acids. CDR1 is MNHNS and CDR2 is SASEGT in the germline V gene. The J segment lost 4 bases and the V segment lost 6 bases, leaving 8 bases of the junction unmatched. CDR3 sequence: CASRATSGSSYEQYF. The CDR3 bases are TGTGCCAGCAGAGCAACTAGCGGGAGTTCGTACGAGCAGTACTTC.

This clone appeared a single time. The gene calls are TRBV18 and TRBJ2-7; D unresolved. V was trimmed by 0 bases and J by 1 base, leaving 7 bases between them. The CDR3 covers 14 residues. Germline CDR1 and CDR2: KGHSH and LQKENI. The CDR3: CASSPPYSSYEQYF. For the CDR3, the DNA is TGTGCCAGCTCACCACCGTACAGTTCCTACGAGCAGTACTTC.

This chain connects TRBV5-4 to TRBJ2-5; the D is unclear. From germline, CDR1 is SGHNT and CDR2 YYREEE (reference sequence). The length of the CDR3 is 14 residues. Deletions cut 2 bases from V and 0 bases from J, with 8 bases between. Here the CDR3 DNA reads TGTGCCAGCAGCTTCCGACGGGACCAAGAGACCCAGTACTTC. It translates to CASSFRRDQETQYF.

This sequence joins TRBV27 and TRBJ2-7; TRBD2 aligns across 11 bases. The CDR3 runs 15 residues. Per germline, CDR1 MNHEY and CDR2 SMNVEV (reference sequence). J was trimmed by 3 bases and V by 8 bases; bases with no gene match: 9. The CDR3 bases are TGTGCCAGCCGACAAAGACTAGCGGGATACTACGAGCAGTACTTC. Translated, it gives CASRQRLAGYYEQYF.